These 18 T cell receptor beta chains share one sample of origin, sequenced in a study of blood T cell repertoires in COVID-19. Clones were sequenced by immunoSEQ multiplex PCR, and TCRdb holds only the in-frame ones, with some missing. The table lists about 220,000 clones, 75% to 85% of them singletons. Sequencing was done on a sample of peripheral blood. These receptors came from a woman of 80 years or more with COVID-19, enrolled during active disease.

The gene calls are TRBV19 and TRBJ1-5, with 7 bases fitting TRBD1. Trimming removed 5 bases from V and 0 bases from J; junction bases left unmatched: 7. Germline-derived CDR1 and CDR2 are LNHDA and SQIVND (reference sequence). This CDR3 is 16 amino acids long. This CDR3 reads CASSPPTGYSNQPQHF. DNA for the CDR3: TGTGCCAGTAGTCCCCCGACAGGGTATAGCAATCAGCCCCAGCATTTT.

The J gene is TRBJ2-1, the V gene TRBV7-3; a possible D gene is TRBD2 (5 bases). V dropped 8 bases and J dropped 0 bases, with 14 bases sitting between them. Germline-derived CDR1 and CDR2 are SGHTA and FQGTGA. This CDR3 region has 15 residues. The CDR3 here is CASRMSRDSYNEQFF. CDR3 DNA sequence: TGTGCCAGCCGGATGTCCCGGGACTCCTACAATGAGCAGTTCTTC.

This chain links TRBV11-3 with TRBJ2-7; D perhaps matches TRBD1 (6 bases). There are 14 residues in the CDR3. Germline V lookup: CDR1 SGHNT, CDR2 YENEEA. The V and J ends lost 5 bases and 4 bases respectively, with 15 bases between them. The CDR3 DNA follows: TGTGCCAGCAGCCCCGGGACACCCGCGTACGAGCAGTACTTC. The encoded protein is CASSPGTPAYEQYF. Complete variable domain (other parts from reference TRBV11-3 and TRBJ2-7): EAGVVQSPRYKIIEKKQPVAFWCNPISGHNTLYWYLQNLGQGPELLIRYENEEAVDDSQLPKDRFSAERLKGVDSTLKIQPAELGDSAVYLCASSPGTPAYEQYFGPGTRLTVT.

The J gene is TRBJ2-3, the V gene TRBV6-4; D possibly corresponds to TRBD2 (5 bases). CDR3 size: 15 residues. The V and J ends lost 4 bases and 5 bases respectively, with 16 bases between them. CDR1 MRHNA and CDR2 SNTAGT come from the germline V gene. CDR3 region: CASSAERARLDTQYF. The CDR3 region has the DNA TGTGCCAGCAGTGCGGAGAGGGCTCGACTAGATACGCAGTATTTT.

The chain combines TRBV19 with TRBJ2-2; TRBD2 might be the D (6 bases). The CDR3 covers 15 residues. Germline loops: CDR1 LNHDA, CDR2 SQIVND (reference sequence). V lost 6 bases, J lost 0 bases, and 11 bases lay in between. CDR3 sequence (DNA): TGTGCCAGTAGGAAGGCGGGGACGAACACCGGGGAGCTGTTTTTT. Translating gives CASRKAGTNTGELFF.

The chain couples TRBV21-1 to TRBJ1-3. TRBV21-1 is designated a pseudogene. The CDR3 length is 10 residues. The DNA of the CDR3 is TGTGCCAGCAGCCGTAACACCATATATTTT. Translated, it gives CASSRNTIYF.

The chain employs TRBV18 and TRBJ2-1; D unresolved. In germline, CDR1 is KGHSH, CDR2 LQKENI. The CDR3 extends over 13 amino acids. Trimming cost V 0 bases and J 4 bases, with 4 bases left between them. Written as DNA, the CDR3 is TGTGCCAGCTCACCACCCGGGTACAATGAGCAGTTCTTC. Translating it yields CASSPPGYNEQFF.

The CDR3 nucleotides are TGTGCCAGCAGCTCAAGGGGGGCAGGGGGCCGAGAGACCCAGTACTTC. Amino acid sequence: CASSSRGAGGRETQYF. The V gene is TRBV11-3, the J gene TRBJ2-5; 8 bases map to TRBD1. The junction had 11 bases not matched to a gene; V was cut back by 4 bases and J by 4 bases. CDR3 length: 16 residues. Germline CDR1 SGHNT, CDR2 YENEEA.

The CDR3 coding sequence is TGTGCCAGCAGTTTGCCCACTCCTAGCTCCTACGAGCAGTACTTC. This encodes CASSLPTPSSYEQYF. J is TRBJ2-7 and V is TRBV28; D is uncertain. Germline V gene sequence: CDR1 MDHEN, CDR2 SYDVKM. V was trimmed by 3 bases and J by 0 bases, leaving 12 bases between them. This CDR3 is 15 amino acids long.

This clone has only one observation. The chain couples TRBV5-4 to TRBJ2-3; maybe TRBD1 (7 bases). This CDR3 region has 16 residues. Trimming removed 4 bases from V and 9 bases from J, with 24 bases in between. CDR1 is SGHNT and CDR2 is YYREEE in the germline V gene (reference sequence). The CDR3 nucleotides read TGTGCCAGCAGCCTAGGCATCGGAGGGGGCGACGGGACGCAGTATTTT. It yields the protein CASSLGIGGGDGTQYF.

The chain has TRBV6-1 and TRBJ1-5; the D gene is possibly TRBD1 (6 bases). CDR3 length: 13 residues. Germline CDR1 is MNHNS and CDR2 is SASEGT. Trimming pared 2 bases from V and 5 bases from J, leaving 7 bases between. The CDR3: CASSETGYQPQHF. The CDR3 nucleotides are TGTGCCAGCAGTGAAACAGGGTATCAGCCCCAGCATTTT.

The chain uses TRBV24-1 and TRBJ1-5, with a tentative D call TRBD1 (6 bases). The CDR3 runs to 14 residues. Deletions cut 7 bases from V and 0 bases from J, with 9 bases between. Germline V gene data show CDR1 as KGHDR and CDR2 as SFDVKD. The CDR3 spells CATSLTGSNQPQHF. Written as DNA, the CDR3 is TGTGCCACCAGCCTGACAGGTAGCAATCAGCCCCAGCATTTT.

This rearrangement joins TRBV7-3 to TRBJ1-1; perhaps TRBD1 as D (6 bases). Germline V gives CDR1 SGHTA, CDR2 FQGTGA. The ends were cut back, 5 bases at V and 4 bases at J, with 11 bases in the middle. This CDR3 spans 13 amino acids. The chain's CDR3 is CASSLDRSTEAFF. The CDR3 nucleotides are TGTGCCAGCAGCCTTGACAGGTCCACTGAAGCTTTCTTT.

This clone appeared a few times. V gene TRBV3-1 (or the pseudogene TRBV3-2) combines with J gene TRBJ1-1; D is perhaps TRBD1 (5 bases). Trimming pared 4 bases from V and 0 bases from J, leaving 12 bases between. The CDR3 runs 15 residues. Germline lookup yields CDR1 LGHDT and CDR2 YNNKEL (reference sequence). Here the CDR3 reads CASSPIRGMNTEAFF. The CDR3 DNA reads TGTGCCAGCAGCCCAATCCGGGGGATGAACACTGAAGCTTTCTTT.

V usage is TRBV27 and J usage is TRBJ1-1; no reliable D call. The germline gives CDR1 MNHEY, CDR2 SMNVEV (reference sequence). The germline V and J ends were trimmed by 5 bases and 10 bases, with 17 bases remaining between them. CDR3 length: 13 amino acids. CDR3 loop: CASSKRHSPSAFF. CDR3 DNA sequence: TGTGCCAGCAGTAAACGACATTCCCCTTCAGCTTTCTTT.

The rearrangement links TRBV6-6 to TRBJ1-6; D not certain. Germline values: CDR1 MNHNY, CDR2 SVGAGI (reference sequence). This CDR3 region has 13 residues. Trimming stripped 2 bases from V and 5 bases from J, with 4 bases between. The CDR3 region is CASSYENNSPLHF. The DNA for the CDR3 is TGTGCCAGCAGTTACGAGAATAATTCACCCCTCCACTTT.

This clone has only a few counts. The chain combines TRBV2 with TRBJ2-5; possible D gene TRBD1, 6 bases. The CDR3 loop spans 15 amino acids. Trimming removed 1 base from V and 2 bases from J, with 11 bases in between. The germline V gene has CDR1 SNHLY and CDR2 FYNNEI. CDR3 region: CASSEVGTQQETQYF. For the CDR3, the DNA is TGTGCCAGCAGTGAAGTTGGGACACAACAAGAGACCCAGTACTTC.

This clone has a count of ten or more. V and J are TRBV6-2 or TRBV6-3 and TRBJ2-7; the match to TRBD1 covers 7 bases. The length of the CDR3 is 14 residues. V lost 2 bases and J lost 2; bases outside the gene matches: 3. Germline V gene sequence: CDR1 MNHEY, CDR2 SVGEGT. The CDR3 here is CASSYLQGAYEQYF. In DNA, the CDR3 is TGTGCCAGCAGTTACCTCCAGGGGGCCTACGAGCAGTACTTC.